Following are 16 T cell receptor beta chains from one sample sequenced in a study of shared clonotypes between healthy human individuals. Data came from immunoSEQ multiplex PCR; TCRdb stores just in-frame clones and leaves some out. The table lists a few million clones, approximately 95% of them singletons. The material sequenced was naive CD4+ T cells from PBMCs. The subset is: CD45RA+ positively selected. Every receptor here comes from a man aged 18 to 29 in good health. Some clones in this sample may be carry-over from other donors' samples.

This chain joins TRBV7-9 and TRBJ2-2; D call uncertain. The V gene's germline CDR1 is SEHNR and CDR2 FQNEAQ (reference sequence). V was cut by 2 bases and J by 6 bases, with 4 bases left in between. The CDR3 runs to 12 residues. For the CDR3, the DNA is TGTGCCAGCAGCTTACGTCCCGGGGAGCTGTTTTTT. Residues: CASSLRPGELFF.

The chain carries TRBV29-1 and TRBJ2-3; 11 bases line up with TRBD1. V was pared by 1 base and J by 3 bases, with 3 bases of the junction left unmatched. This CDR3 spans 15 amino acids. Germline assignment: CDR1 SQVTM and CDR2 ANQGSEA. This chain's CDR3 is CSVEVDRGRTDTQYF. In DNA, the CDR3 is TGCAGCGTTGAAGTGGACAGGGGGCGGACAGATACGCAGTATTTT.

J is TRBJ2-1 and V is TRBV7-2; 13 bases line up with TRBD2. Germline loops: CDR1 SGHTA, CDR2 FQGNSA. This CDR3 spans 16 amino acids. The V segment lost 5 bases and the J segment 5 bases; nucleotides outside the gene matches: 6. CDR3 sequence: CASSPRLAGGHNEQFF. The CDR3 region has the DNA TGTGCCAGCAGCCCCCGACTAGCGGGAGGTCACAATGAGCAGTTCTTC.

The CDR3 reads CASSLLGRGFLTDTQYF. The CDR3 DNA sequence: TGTGCCAGCAGCCTCCTGGGCAGGGGGTTTCTCACAGATACGCAGTATTTT. The V gene is TRBV5-6, the J gene TRBJ2-3; 7 bases align to TRBD1. Per germline, CDR1 SGHDT and CDR2 YYEEEE. The trim removed 4 bases at V and 2 bases at J, leaving 13 bases unmatched. The CDR3 loop spans 17 amino acids.

With respect to this clone: Other DNA sequences from this sample encode an identical CDR3 as well. J is TRBJ2-7 and V is TRBV20-1; D is unclear. This CDR3 has 10 amino acids. In germline, CDR1 is DFQATT, CDR2 SNEGSKA (reference sequence). The V gene lost 6 bases and the J gene lost 3 bases, with 6 bases spanning the gap. The chain's CDR3 is CSARNYEQYF. DNA of the CDR3: TGCAGTGCGAGGAACTACGAGCAGTACTTC.

The chain carries TRBV25-1 and TRBJ2-5, with D perhaps being TRBD1 or TRBD2 (5 bases each). CDR1 MGHDK and CDR2 SYGVNS come from the germline V gene. V gave up 5 bases and J gave up 0 bases, with 13 bases separating them. This CDR3 is built from 15 residues. The CDR3 DNA reads TGTGCCAGCAGTACCCCCAGGGAGTACCAAGAGACCCAGTACTTC. Its translation is CASSTPREYQETQYF.

V is TRBV7-3 and J is TRBJ2-1; 12 bases are a match to TRBD2. Germline lookup yields CDR1 SGHTA and CDR2 FQGTGA. The CDR3 runs 15 residues. J gave up 9 bases and V 3 bases, and 6 bases lay outside the gene matches. CDR3 sequence reads: CASSLTSGSRSEQFF. CDR3 DNA sequence: TGTGCCAGCAGCTTGACTAGCGGGAGTCGGAGTGAGCAGTTCTTC.

This chain uses TRBV10-3 with TRBJ2-7; unclear D gene. Trimming stripped 3 bases from V and 2 bases from J, with 14 bases between. Germline V gene data show CDR1 as ENHRY and CDR2 as SYGVKD. The CDR3 contains 15 residues. In nucleotides, the CDR3 is TGTGCCATCAGTGATGTTGTTCGTCTCCCCTACGAGCAGTACTTC. Protein product: CAISDVVRLPYEQYF.

Turning to this clone: This CDR3 is also generated by other DNA sequences in the sample. V is TRBV25-1 and J is TRBJ1-5; 8 bases map to TRBD1. CDR1 is MGHDK and CDR2 is SYGVNS in the germline V gene. V trimming: 4 bases; J trimming: 4 bases; junction bases outside the gene matches: 0. The CDR3 has 13 amino acids. The CDR3 reads CASSGTGNQPQHF. CDR3 nucleotide sequence: TGTGCCAGCAGTGGGACAGGGAATCAGCCCCAGCATTTT.

V gene TRBV7-9 combines with J gene TRBJ1-2; the D is unclear. V was clipped by 1 base and J by 0 bases, with 9 bases between them. Germline loops: CDR1 SEHNR, CDR2 FQNEAQ (reference sequence). This CDR3 comprises 15 residues. CDR3 loop: CASSLVPTPNYGYTF. DNA for the CDR3: TGTGCCAGCAGCTTAGTGCCAACCCCTAACTATGGCTACACCTTC. The full variable domain, completed using reference TRBV7-9 and TRBJ1-2, is DTGVSQNPRHKITKRGQNVTFRCDPISEHNRLYWYRQTLGQGPEFLTYFQNEAQLEKSRLLSDRFSAERPKGSFSTLEIQRTEQGDSAMYLCASSLVPTPNYGYTFGSGTRLTVV.

The sample holds a few counts of this clone. The J gene is TRBJ1-1, the V gene TRBV29-1; maybe TRBD1 (5 bases). The CDR3 extends over 13 amino acids. Deletions cut 1 base from V and 5 bases from J, with 11 bases between. Per the germline V gene, CDR1 is SQVTM and CDR2 is ANQGSEA. The CDR3: CSVEGRARTEAFF. The DNA of the CDR3 is TGCAGCGTTGAAGGCAGGGCAAGGACTGAAGCTTTCTTT.

V usage is TRBV2 and J usage is TRBJ2-1; 8 nucleotides align to TRBD2. V lost 4 bases and J lost 4; bases outside the gene matches: 6. The CDR3 contains 15 residues. The germline V gene encodes CDR1 SNHLY and CDR2 FYNNEI. This CDR3 is CASSGGSGEYNEQFF. Here the CDR3 DNA reads TGTGCCAGCAGTGGTGGTAGCGGGGAGTACAATGAGCAGTTCTTC.

CDR3: CASAGTQGGTEAFF. The CDR3 DNA reads as TGCGCCAGCGCCGGGACGCAGGGGGGGACTGAAGCTTTCTTT. The V and J genes are TRBV5-1 and TRBJ1-1; TRBD1 agrees at 7 bases. Germline values: CDR1 SGHRS, CDR2 YFSETQ. V shed 7 bases, J shed 5 bases, and the junction held 11 bases outside the gene matches. The CDR3 covers 14 residues.

The chain links TRBV6-5 to TRBJ2-2, with D unresolved. Trimming took 10 bases from V and 0 from J, leaving 12 bases between them. This CDR3 region has 14 residues. Per germline, CDR1 MNHEY and CDR2 SVGAGI. The chain's CDR3 is CATAPWANTGELFF. DNA of the CDR3: TGTGCCACCGCGCCTTGGGCGAACACCGGGGAGCTGTTTTTT.

In nucleotides, the CDR3 is TGTGCCAGCGCGGGGGTTTCGACCTACGAGCAGTACTTC. It yields the protein CASAGVSTYEQYF. The chain recombines TRBV7-9 with TRBJ2-7; 7 bases agree with TRBD2. This CDR3 spans 13 amino acids. The V gene end was trimmed by 8 bases and the J gene end by 2 bases; junction bases not matched to a gene: 6. Germline V CDR1 and CDR2: SEHNR, FQNEAQ (reference sequence).

To note about this clone: This CDR3 is also generated by other DNA sequences in the sample. This chain links TRBV11-2 with TRBJ2-5, with a possible D match to TRBD1 (6 bases). The V end was cut by 4 bases, the J end by 4 bases, with 10 bases between. This CDR3 spans 13 amino acids. CDR1 and CDR2 from the germline V gene are SGHAT and FQNNGV. Here the CDR3 reads CASSSGQRETQYF. The CDR3, as DNA: TGTGCCAGCAGCTCAGGACAGCGAGAGACCCAGTACTTC.